The clone carrying this TCR beta chain was picked up a small number of times. Its antigen is currently unknown. Diagnostic assessment was based on clinical symptoms, serum thyroxine and TRAb, thyroid ultrasound and orbital computed tomography. PBMCs were sourced from less than 12 ml fresh peripheral blood. The CDR3 totals 17 residues. Germline lookup yields CDR1 MGHRA and CDR2 YSYEKL. V lost 0 bases to trimming and J lost 9 bases; unmatched junction nucleotides: 16. This sample was included in a study of T cells in Graves' hyperthyroidism and ophthalmopathy. Regarding the study as a whole: Most thyroid clonotypes with frequency above 0.001 were detected in blood. Ophthalmopathy could be told apart from stable hyperthyroidism with a 13 V-J model.

The CDR3 regions of TCR beta were amplified from RNA transcripts. The HTBI set primed first-round TCR CDR3 RT-PCR. TCRdb itself ran the multiplex PCR reads through MiXCR, one entry per CDR3 protein. The sample includes about 380,000 distinct CDR3 sequences, less than 20% seen only once; the top ten take around two fifths. This receptor was obtained from a man between 18 and 35 years old with Graves' ophthalmopathy. Sequencing used blood. The J gene is TRBJ1-2, the V gene TRBV4-1, with 7 bases that match TRBD1. The CDR3 loop is CASSQDWRAGTAVSYTF. The CDR3 DNA follows: TGCGCCAGCAGCCAAGATTGGCGCGCCGGGACAGCGGTTAGCTACACCTTC.